Listed below are T cell receptor beta chains from one sample, sequenced in a study of beta chain features in type 1 diabetes. The repertoire was sequenced with immunoSEQ multiplex PCR; TCRdb's copy has only in-frame clones and lacks some. The data contain about 220,000 clones, 9.5% to 13% of them seen just once; the ten biggest clones take up approximately 1.4%. Sequencing was done on a sample of central memory CD4+ T cells from blood. The source is a man younger than 35 in good health. CDR3s include the opening cysteine and the closing phenylalanine or tryptophan. The D gene is left open where the match is weak. Clone size is given for some rows only: seen once, a few or many times, or a class if the clone is expanded.

abundance	d_gene	v_gene	j_gene	CDR3nt	CDR3aa
few	.	TRBV6-6	TRBJ2-3	TGTGCCAGCAGTTACAGGTGGGAAGATACGCAGTATTTT	CASSYRWEDTQYF
.	.	TRBV4-3	TRBJ1-1	TGCGCCAGCAGCCAAGACCCAGGGCAGAACACTGAAGCTTTCTTT	CASSQDPGQNTEAFF
once	.	TRBV7-8	TRBJ2-1	TGTGCCAGCACCCTTAGCGGCAATGAGCAGTTCTTC	CASTLSGNEQFF
few	TRBD1	TRBV6-6	TRBJ1-5	TGTGCCAGCAGCTCCGGACAGGGCCTCAATCAGCCCCAGCATTTT	CASSSGQGLNQPQHF
.	.	TRBV18	TRBJ2-5	TGTGCCAGCTCACCAGAGGTACGAGAGACCCAGTACTTC	CASSPEVRETQYF
.	TRBD2	TRBV6-1	TRBJ2-2	TGTGCCAGCAGTCAAGCCCGACTAGCGGGTGGTGGCGGGGAGCTGTTTTTT	CASSQARLAGGGGELFF
few	.	TRBV28	TRBJ2-3	TGTGCCAGCACCTTACGGGGGGCAATGGATACGCAGTATTTT	CASTLRGAMDTQYF
.	.	TRBV4-2	TRBJ2-4	TGTGCCAGCAGCCAAGGAACTAATAGCAGGGGAAACATTCAGTACTTC	CASSQGTNSRGNIQYF
.	.	TRBV18	TRBJ2-1	TGTGCCAGCTCCGGGAGTCTGCGCTCCTACAATGAGCAGTTCTTC	CASSGSLRSYNEQFF
few	.	TRBV30	TRBJ2-4	TGTGCCTGGAGTGGTTGGGACCTAGCCAAAAACATTCAGTACTTC	CAWSGWDLAKNIQYF
.	.	TRBV7-2	TRBJ1-5	TGTGCCAGCAGCGTAGACAGGTATCAGCCCCAGCATTTT	CASSVDRYQPQHF
.	TRBD1	TRBV6-1	TRBJ2-7	TGTGCCAGCACCATAGGGACAGGGGGAGACGAGCAGTACTTC	CASTIGTGGDEQYF
few	TRBD1	TRBV30	TRBJ1-5	TGTGCCTGGTCACAGCCCCGGACAGGATGGTCTCAGCCCCAGCATTTT	CAWSQPRTGWSQPQHF
.	.	TRBV2	TRBJ2-3	TGTGCCAGCAGTGAGGGGGCAGATACGCAGTATTTT	CASSEGADTQYF